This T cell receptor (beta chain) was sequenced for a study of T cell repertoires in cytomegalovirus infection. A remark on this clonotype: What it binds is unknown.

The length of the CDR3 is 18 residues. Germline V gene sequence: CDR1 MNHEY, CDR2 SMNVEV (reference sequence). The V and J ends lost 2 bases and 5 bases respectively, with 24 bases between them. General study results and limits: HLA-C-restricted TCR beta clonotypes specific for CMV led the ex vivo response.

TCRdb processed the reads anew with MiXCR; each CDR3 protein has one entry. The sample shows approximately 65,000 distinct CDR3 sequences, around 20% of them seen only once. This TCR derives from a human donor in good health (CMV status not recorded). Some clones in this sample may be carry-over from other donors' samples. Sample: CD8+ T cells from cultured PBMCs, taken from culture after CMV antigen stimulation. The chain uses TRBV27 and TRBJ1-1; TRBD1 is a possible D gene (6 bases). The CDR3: CASSLKGVKLVGWTEAFF. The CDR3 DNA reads TGTGCCAGCAGTTTAAAGGGGGTTAAGCTGGTAGGTTGGACTGAAGCTTTCTTT.